The 14 T cell receptor beta chains presented below share a single source sample, sequenced in a study of CD8 T cells in Susac syndrome. RNA totalling about 0.45 to 1 ug underwent reverse transcription with random hexamers. TCRdb analysed the immunoSEQ multiplex PCR reads with MiXCR anew, one entry per CDR3 protein. Here the sample spans hundreds of thousands of distinct CDR3 sequences, less than 95% being singletons. The sequenced sample was CD4+ T cells from PBMCs. Every receptor here comes from a human donor with Susac syndrome.

The chain joins TRBV9 to TRBJ1-5, with TRBD1 identical over 8 bases. Germline CDR1 is SGDLS and CDR2 is YYNGEE. The CDR3 is 14 amino acids. Trimming at V came to 4 bases and at J to 5 bases, leaving 5 bases not matched to a gene. The CDR3: CASSSDREYQPQHF. As DNA, the CDR3 is TGTGCCAGCAGCTCGGACAGGGAGTATCAGCCCCAGCATTTT.

The chain uses TRBV29-1 and TRBJ1-1; D gene unclear. The germline V gene encodes CDR1 SQVTM and CDR2 ANQGSEA. The CDR3 loop spans 11 amino acids. The germline V and J ends were trimmed by 4 bases and 1 base, with 4 bases remaining between them. The CDR3 nucleotides are TGCAGCGTTGCACCGAACACTGAAGCTTTCTTT. As protein: CSVAPNTEAFF.

The CDR3 protein is CAWITPRLNTEAFF. The CDR3 region has the DNA TGTGCCTGGATCACCCCCAGGTTGAACACTGAAGCTTTCTTT. V gene TRBV30 combines with J gene TRBJ1-1; D gene unclear. Per the germline V gene, CDR1 is GTSNPN and CDR2 is SVGIG (reference sequence). V lost 4 bases and J lost 0, with 12 bases in between. This CDR3 is built from 14 residues.

CDR3 nucleotide sequence: TGTGCCATCAGTCTGGGGGGAGAGGGCTACACCTTC. This codes for CAISLGGEGYTF. The chain is built from TRBV10-3 and TRBJ1-2, with a tentative D call TRBD1 (5 bases). Germline V gene lookup returns CDR1 ENHRY and CDR2 SYGVKD. The CDR3 contains 12 residues. The V end was cut by 5 bases, the J end by 8 bases, with 12 bases between.

The chain employs TRBV29-1 and TRBJ2-2; 8 bases match TRBD1. CDR3 size: 16 residues. Trimming took 7 bases from V and 4 from J; bases not matched to a gene: 14. The germline V gene encodes CDR1 SQVTM and CDR2 ANQGSEA. CDR3 region: CSAGVFGTGITGELFF. The CDR3 DNA is TGCAGCGCCGGTGTGTTTGGGACAGGCATCACCGGGGAGCTGTTTTTT.

The chain recombines TRBV19 with TRBJ2-3; 10 bases line up with TRBD1. The V gene's germline CDR1 is LNHDA and CDR2 SQIVND (reference sequence). V shed 6 bases and J 3 bases; nucleotides not matched to a gene: 6. The length of the CDR3 is 15 residues. CDR3 DNA: TGTGCCAGTAGGCTCCGGGGACAGGGGACAGATACGCAGTATTTT. This translates into CASRLRGQGTDTQYF. The whole variable domain, filled in from reference TRBV19 and TRBJ2-3, reads DGGITQSPKYLFRKEGQNVTLSCEQNLNHDAMYWYRQDPGQGLRLIYYSQIVNDFQKGDIAEGYSVSREKKESFPLTVTSAQKNPTAFYLCASRLRGQGTDTQYFGPGTRLTVL.

V gene TRBV7-2 combines with J gene TRBJ2-7, with a possible D match to TRBD1 (5 bases). V was cut by 8 bases and J by 6 bases, with 23 bases left in between. Germline lookup yields CDR1 SGHTA and CDR2 FQGNSA. The CDR3 has 15 amino acids. For the CDR3, the DNA is TGTGCCAGCTCTACTGCCGTGGACACCTTTAGCGAGCAGTACTTC. This encodes CASSTAVDTFSEQYF.

The chain joins TRBV3-1 to TRBJ1-2; D not certain. The V and J ends lost 3 bases and 8 bases respectively, with 22 bases between them. Per the germline V gene, CDR1 is LGHDT and CDR2 is YNNKEL (reference sequence). CDR3 length: 16 residues. The CDR3 bases are TGTGCCAGCAGCCACTGGGCGGGCCAGCGGGGAGGCGGCTACACCTTC. It translates to CASSHWAGQRGGGYTF.

The V gene is TRBV11-2, the J gene TRBJ1-2; D possibly corresponds to TRBD1 (6 bases). The germline V gene has CDR1 SGHAT and CDR2 FQNNGV. The CDR3 is 14 residues long. Deletions cut 0 bases from V and 6 bases from J, with 11 bases between. CDR3 amino acids: CASSLDGWTDGYTF. The CDR3 DNA follows: TGTGCCAGCAGCTTAGATGGCTGGACAGATGGCTACACCTTC.

This chain connects TRBV24-1 to TRBJ2-3; tentatively, D is TRBD2 (6 bases). The V gene's germline CDR1 is KGHDR and CDR2 SFDVKD. With 3 bases removed from V and 4 bases from J, the gap between germline ends came to 13 bases. This CDR3 spans 15 amino acids. Here the CDR3 reads CATSDPTGGADTQYF. CDR3 sequence (DNA): TGTGCCACCAGTGATCCGACCGGAGGGGCAGATACGCAGTATTTT.

The chain carries TRBV6-9 and TRBJ1-2; 8 bases fit TRBD1. The CDR3 contains 14 residues. CDR1 and CDR2 (germline): MNHGY, SVAAGI. Losses at the gene ends were 6 bases for V and 4 bases for J; bases not matched to a gene: 7. The CDR3 loop reads CASSRRTGGYGYTF. CDR3 DNA sequence: TGTGCCAGCAGCCGGCGTACAGGGGGCTATGGCTACACCTTC.

The V call is TRBV5-1, the J call TRBJ2-1; TRBD1 aligns across 7 bases. The CDR3 sequence is 14 residues long. Germline V CDR1 and CDR2: SGHRS, YFSETQ. J gave up 4 bases and V 4 bases, and 5 bases lay outside the gene matches. The DNA of the CDR3 is TGCGCCAGCAGCAGGACAGGAGATTACAATGAGCAGTTCTTC. It is translated as CASSRTGDYNEQFF.

V usage is TRBV5-1 and J usage is TRBJ2-3; no reliable D call. Germline lookup yields CDR1 SGHRS and CDR2 YFSETQ. The ends were cut back, 4 bases at V and 2 bases at J, with 11 bases in the middle. The CDR3 consists of 14 residues. The CDR3 DNA sequence: TGCGCCAGCAGCCCGACCCGCCCCACAGATACGCAGTATTTT. Translation gives CASSPTRPTDTQYF.

The J gene is TRBJ1-4, the V gene TRBV6-5; 9 bases align to TRBD1. CDR3 length equals 15 residues. V was pared by 0 bases and J by 5 bases, with 1 base of the junction left unmatched. Germline V gene data show CDR1 as MNHEY and CDR2 as SVGAGI. DNA for the CDR3: TGTGCCAGCAGTTACTCCGGGACAGGGAATGAAAAACTGTTTTTT. Its translation is CASSYSGTGNEKLFF.